This TCR beta chain appears in the sequencing data of a study of identical twins. Study outcomes and limitations: Memory repertoires showed no such pattern, whereas abundant cord blood beta clonotypes carried fewer insertions. Conclusions were based on cross-sectional statistical analysis, without following the same donors.

This CDR3 comprises 16 residues. The ends lost 0 bases at V and 4 bases at J; junction bases unmatched: 5. Per the germline V gene, CDR1 is KGHSH and CDR2 is LQKENI. Template switching (which added a universal primer site) was used, and cDNA carried unique molecular identifiers. TCRdb called the 5' RACE reads again in MiXCR, with one record for every CDR3 protein. This table holds 450,000 or so distinct CDR3 sequences, 13% to 15% found once. Only a few counts were recorded for this clonotype. What it recognizes is unknown. The sample also formed part of further work on yellow fever vaccine responses in identical twins. That paper adds: After vaccination, twins' T cell response reportedly seemed partly convergent, partly personalized.

The specimen sequenced was CD4+ T cells sorted from blood. The gene calls are TRBV18 and TRBJ2-3; TRBD1 matches 9 bases. This TCR came from a young woman in good health. The CDR3 DNA is TGTGCCAGCTCACCACCCGCACAGGGGGCTTCAGATACGCAGTATTTT. It translates to CASSPPAQGASDTQYF.